Each of the 5 T cell receptor beta chains below was sequenced from the same sample in a study of Graves' ophthalmopathy and Graves' hyperthyroidism (dated by TCRdb to the late 2010s). The data were produced on an Illumina HiSeq 2000. TCR beta CDR3 regions were amplified from RNA transcripts for repertoire sequencing. The first round of RT-PCR was done with HTBI primers and the Qiagen OneStep RT-PCR kit, and was followed by a second round of multiplex PCR, then size selection and purification. TCRdb ran its own pipeline on the public reads, namely fastp trimming at Q25 and MiXCR clone calling, and kept in-frame beta chains. Each entry merges the rows of one CDR3 protein and shows their most common DNA and genes. This sample comprises roughly 700,000 distinct CDR3 sequences, around 40% of them detected only once. 40% to 55% of the sample comes from the top ten. Sequencing was carried out using peripheral blood. The receptor set was obtained from an adult man with Graves' ophthalmopathy.

There are many counts of this clonotype. V gene TRBV2 combines with J gene TRBJ1-4; TRBD1 agrees at 9 bases. Unmatched junction bases numbered 8, after V lost 6 bases and J lost 6 bases. Per the germline V gene, CDR1 is SNHLY and CDR2 is FYNNEI. The CDR3 is made up of 15 amino acids. CDR3 nucleotide sequence: TGTGCCAGCAGAATACGGACAGGGGTAGATGAAAAACTGTTTTTT. Its protein is CASRIRTGVDEKLFF.

The gene calls are TRBV2 and TRBJ1-6; D is ambiguous. Trimming took 5 bases from V and 0 from J, leaving 14 bases between them. The CDR3 totals 17 residues. CDR1 SNHLY and CDR2 FYNNEI come from the germline V gene. The DNA of the CDR3 is TGTGCCAGCAGTTACCTTCGGCCGAGCTCCTATAATTCACCCCTCCACTTT. This encodes CASSYLRPSSYNSPLHF.

This clonotype has a count of ten or more. The gene calls are TRBV7-9 and TRBJ2-7; D gene ambiguous. Germline lookup yields CDR1 SEHNR and CDR2 FQNEAQ (reference sequence). Trimming cost V 5 bases and J 2 bases, with 16 bases left between them. The CDR3 is made up of 15 amino acids. The CDR3 DNA sequence: TGTGCCAGCAGCCGGGCCGGGCTACGTACCTACGAGCAGTACTTC. Amino acids: CASSRAGLRTYEQYF.

As for this clonotype: It may be a read error: a sequence one base away is much more abundant. The J gene is TRBJ2-7, the V gene TRBV7-2, with TRBD1 identical over 8 bases. CDR1 is SGHTA, CDR2 FQGNSA, per germline. The CDR3 has 14 residues. The CDR3 nucleotides are TGTGCCAACAGCTTAGCCCGGACAGGGAAAGAGCAGTACTTC. It is translated as CANSLARTGKEQYF.

The chain carries TRBV7-2 and TRBJ2-5; D assignment may be TRBD1 or TRBD2 (5 bases each). Germline CDR1 and CDR2: SGHTA and FQGNSA. CDR3 length equals 13 residues. The V and J ends lost 8 bases and 4 bases respectively, with 14 bases between them. CDR3 bases: TGTGCCAGCGGCCTTTGGGACCGAGAGACCCAGTACTTC. Protein: CASGLWDRETQYF.